This T cell receptor (beta chain) came from a study of T cell responses to AZD1222 COVID-19 vaccine. V was clipped by 5 bases and J by 10 bases, with 12 bases between them. Germline CDR1 and CDR2: MNHEY and SMNVEV (reference sequence). The CDR3 contains 13 residues. Broader study findings: Samples come after the peak T cell response, not at day 14. Among the donors, most were white British and more were female, and clonal diversity was possibly underestimated. Following two doses of AZD1222, Spike-specific TCR breadth and depth rose.

Comments on this clone: Its antigen is not identified.

Some clones are missing from TCRdb's copy, which holds only in-frame ones; the method was immunoSEQ multiplex PCR. The sample holds under 150,000 clones, 85% to 95% seen once. The rearrangement joins TRBV27 to TRBJ1-6; D not certain. Specimen: peripheral blood, collected on day 0 of AZD1222 vaccination. The sequence came from an adult in good health. CDR3 nucleotides: TGTGCCAGCAGTGAGAGGAGTGGATCACCCCTCCACTTT. Amino acids: CASSERSGSPLHF.